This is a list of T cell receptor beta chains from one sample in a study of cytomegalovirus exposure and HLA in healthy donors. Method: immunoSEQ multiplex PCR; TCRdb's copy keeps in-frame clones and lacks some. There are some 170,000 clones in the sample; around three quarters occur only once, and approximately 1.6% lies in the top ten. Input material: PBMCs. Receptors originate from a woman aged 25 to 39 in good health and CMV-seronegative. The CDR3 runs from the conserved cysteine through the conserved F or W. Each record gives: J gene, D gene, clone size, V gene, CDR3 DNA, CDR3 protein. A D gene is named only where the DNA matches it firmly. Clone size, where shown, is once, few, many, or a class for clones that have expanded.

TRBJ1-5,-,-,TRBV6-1,TGTGCCAGCAGTGTGTGGGCAGGGGAAGGGAGCAATCAGCCCCAGCATTTT,CASSVWAGEGSNQPQHF
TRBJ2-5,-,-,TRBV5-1,TGCGCCAGCAGCTTCACCTCGGGGGAAGAGACCCAGTACTTC,CASSFTSGEETQYF
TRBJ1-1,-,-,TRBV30,TGTGCCTGGAGTGCCGACAGATTGAACACTGAAGCTTTCTTT,CAWSADRLNTEAFF
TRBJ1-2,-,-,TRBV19,TGTGCCAGTAGTATGCTCGGCAGAGGCGGCTATGGCTACACCTTC,CASSMLGRGGYGYTF
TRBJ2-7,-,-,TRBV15,TGTGCCACCAGCAGAGATGCGGGGAACTACGAGCAGTACTTC,CATSRDAGNYEQYF
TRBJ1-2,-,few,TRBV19,TGTGCCAGTAGCCTGGAAATCCGCGGAGCTAACTATGGCTACACCTTC,CASSLEIRGANYGYTF
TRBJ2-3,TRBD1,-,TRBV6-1,TGTGCCCTGGGGGCCGGGACAGGGGTTTCAGATACGCAGTATTTT,CALGAGTGVSDTQYF
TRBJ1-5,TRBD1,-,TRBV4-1,TGCGCCAGCAGCCAAGATGGGCGGGCAGGGGGATTCAATCAGCCCCAGCATTTT,CASSQDGRAGGFNQPQHF
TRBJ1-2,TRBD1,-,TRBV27,TGTGCCAGCAGTTCCCAGACAGGGACCTATGGCTACCCCTTC,CASSSQTGTYGYPF
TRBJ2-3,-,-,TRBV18,TGTGCCAGCTCACCCCCTAGCACAGATACGCAGTATTTT,CASSPPSTDTQYF
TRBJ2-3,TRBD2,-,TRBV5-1,TGCGCCAGCAGCTTGGGGACTAGCGGAGGGGGGGATACGCAGTATTTT,CASSLGTSGGGDTQYF
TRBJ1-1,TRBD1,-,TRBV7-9,TGTGCCAGCACTTCGGTGGGACAGCGAGCTTTCTTT,CASTSVGQRAFF
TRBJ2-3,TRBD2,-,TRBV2,TGTGCCAGCAGTGAAGCTACGTGGACTAGCGGGATCACAGATACGCAGTATTTT,CASSEATWTSGITDTQYF
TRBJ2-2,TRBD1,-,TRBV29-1,TGCAGCGTTGAAAGGGCAGGGGGAAACACCGGGGAGCTGTTTTTT,CSVERAGGNTGELFF
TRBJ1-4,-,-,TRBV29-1,TGCAGCGTTGAGACAGGTAGTGAAAAACTGTTTTTT,CSVETGSEKLFF
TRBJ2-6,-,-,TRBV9,TGTGCCAGCAGCGTAGTGGTGGGCGGGGCCAACGTCCTGACTTTC,CASSVVVGGANVLTF
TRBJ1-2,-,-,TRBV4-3,TGCGCCAGCAGCCAAGACGAAGTGCGGGGCAATGGCTACACCTTC,CASSQDEVRGNGYTF
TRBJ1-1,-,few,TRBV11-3,TGTGCCAGCAGCCCGGTAGGGAGGGACACTGAAGCTTTCTTT,CASSPVGRDTEAFF
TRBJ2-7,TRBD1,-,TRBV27,TGTGCCAGCAGTCCAGACAGGGGGCGAGAGCAGTACTTC,CASSPDRGREQYF
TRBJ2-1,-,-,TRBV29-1,TGCAGCGGGACGACTAGTTCCTACAATGAGCAGTTCTTC,CSGTTSSYNEQFF
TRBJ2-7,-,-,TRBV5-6,TGTGCCAGCAGCTTGAAGGGGCTTTCACCCTACGAGCAGTACTTC,CASSLKGLSPYEQYF
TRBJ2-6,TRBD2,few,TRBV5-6,TGTGCCAGCAGGCGGGGCGGGGGGGCCAACGTCCTGCCTTTC,CASRRGGGANVLPF
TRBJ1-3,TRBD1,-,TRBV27,TGTGCCAGCAGACTATTCGGACAGGGGGCTGGAAACACCATATATTTT,CASRLFGQGAGNTIYF
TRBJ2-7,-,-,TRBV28,TGTGCCAGCAGTTTGGACAGCACAATCTCTTACGAGCAGTACTTC,CASSLDSTISYEQYF
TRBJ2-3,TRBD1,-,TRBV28,TGTGCCAGCAGCTGGGACAGAGTATCCGACGCGCAGTATTTT,CASSWDRVSDAQYF
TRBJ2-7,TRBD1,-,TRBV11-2,TGTGCCAGCAGCTACAGTGGGACAGGGGGCGCCGAGCAGTACTTC,CASSYSGTGGAEQYF
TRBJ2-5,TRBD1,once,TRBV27,TGTGCCAGCAGTTTATCCCGTGGGACAGGGCAGACCCAGTACTTC,CASSLSRGTGQTQYF
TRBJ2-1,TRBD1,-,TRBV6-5,TGTGCCAGCAGACCCGGGACAGCCGCCTACAATGAGCAGTTCTTC,CASRPGTAAYNEQFF
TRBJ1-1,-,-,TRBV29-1,TGCAGCGTTGAGTCCCACGGTGAAGCTTTCTTT,CSVESHGEAFF
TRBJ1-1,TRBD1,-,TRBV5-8,TGTGCCAGCACGGACAGGAGGAACACTGAAGCTTTCTTT,CASTDRRNTEAFF
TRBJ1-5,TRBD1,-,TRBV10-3,TGTGCCATCAGTGATTACAGGACAGGGTTGGACAATCAGCCCCAGCATTTT,CAISDYRTGLDNQPQHF
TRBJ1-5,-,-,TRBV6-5,TGTGCCAGCAGTTACAAAACAGGGATCGGGCAGCCCCAGCATTTT,CASSYKTGIGQPQHF
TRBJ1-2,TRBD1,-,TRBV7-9,TGTGCCAGCACCGCCCGGGACAGTAACTATGGCTACACCTTC,CASTARDSNYGYTF
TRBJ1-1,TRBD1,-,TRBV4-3,TGCGCCAGCAGCCAAGATTGGGACAGCACTGAAGCTTTCTTT,CASSQDWDSTEAFF
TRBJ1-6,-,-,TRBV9,TGTGCCAGCAGCGTAGGAACAGGGTATCGGTCACCCCTCCACTTT,CASSVGTGYRSPLHF
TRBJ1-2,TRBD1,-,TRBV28,TGTGCCAGCAGTGGGGACAGGGGGTTCAACTATGGCTACACCTTC,CASSGDRGFNYGYTF
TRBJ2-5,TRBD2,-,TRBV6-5,TGTGCCAGCAGTCAACTAGCGGGAGGGGAGACCCAGTACTTC,CASSQLAGGETQYF
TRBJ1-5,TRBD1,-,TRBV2,TGTGCCAGCAGTGTGGGACAGGGGGCGCAGCCCCAGCATTTT,CASSVGQGAQPQHF
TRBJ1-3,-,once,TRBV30,TGTGCCTGGAGTGTATACTCCGACAGAAGCTCTGGAAACACCATATATTTT,CAWSVYSDRSSGNTIYF
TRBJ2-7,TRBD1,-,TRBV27,TGTGCCAGCAGTTTATCCCGGGACAGGGGGCCATCCGTGCAGTACTTC,CASSLSRDRGPSVQYF
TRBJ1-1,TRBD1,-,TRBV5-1,TGCGCCAGCAGGGCAGAACACACAGGGGGCACTGAAGCTTTCTTT,CASRAEHTGGTEAFF